These 26 T cell receptor beta chains share one sample of origin, sequenced in a study of CD8+CD57+ T cells in acquired aplastic anemia. Genomic DNA provided the template from which TCR beta VDJ and CDR3 profiles were obtained. TCRdb called the reads again in MiXCR, with one record for every CDR3 protein. The sample records 250,000 to 300,000 distinct CDR3 sequences, approximately 57% being singletons. Patients picked for sequencing had shown CD8+CD57+ cell expansion detected by flow cytometry. Sequencing was done on a sample of sorted CD4+, CD8+, or CD8+CD57+ T cells (not recorded which) from PBMCs. The source is a human donor with aplastic anemia.

The rearrangement links TRBV10-3 to TRBJ1-1, with 7 bases aligning to TRBD1. Germline values: CDR1 ENHRY, CDR2 SYGVKD. The J segment lost 0 bases and the V segment lost 6 bases, leaving 7 bases of the junction unmatched. The length of the CDR3 is 15 residues. CDR3 region: CAIRGQNLMNTEAFF. The DNA of the CDR3 is TGTGCCATCAGGGGACAGAACCTCATGAACACTGAAGCTTTCTTT.

This clonotype was seen a few times. The rearrangement joins TRBV20-1 to TRBJ2-7, with 7 bases that match TRBD1. V trimming: 1 base; J trimming: 6 bases; junction bases outside the gene matches: 9. CDR1 and CDR2 from the germline V gene are DFQATT and SNEGSKA (reference sequence). CDR3 length: 14 residues. The chain's CDR3 is CSARARTGSAEQYF. In DNA form, the CDR3 reads TGCAGTGCTAGAGCTCGGACAGGTTCCGCCGAGCAGTACTTC.

The rearrangement links TRBV24-1 to TRBJ2-5; TRBD2 aligns across 14 bases. The CDR3 has 18 amino acids. Germline V lookup: CDR1 KGHDR, CDR2 SFDVKD. With 10 bases clipped from V and 5 bases from J, the junction kept 17 bases outside the gene matches. The CDR3 nucleotides are TGTGCCACTAGCCCCGGGACTAGCGGGAGAAGGGGAGAGGAGACCCAGTACTTC. Its translation is CATSPGTSGRRGEETQYF.

The chain carries TRBV7-9 and TRBJ2-7; D call uncertain. The germline V gene encodes CDR1 SEHNR and CDR2 FQNEAQ (reference sequence). Trimming removed 8 bases from V and 3 bases from J, with 14 bases in between. The CDR3 has 13 amino acids. The CDR3: CASSRSINYEQYF. Here the CDR3 DNA reads TGTGCCAGCTCCAGGTCGATTAACTACGAGCAGTACTTC.

This clonotype was recorded once. The rearrangement uses TRBV9 and TRBJ2-7; the D gene is possibly TRBD2 (6 bases). Per germline, CDR1 SGDLS and CDR2 YYNGEE. Between the trimmed V and J ends, which lost 0 bases and 7 bases, there was a span of 17 bases. The CDR3 is 15 residues long. The DNA for the CDR3 is TGTGCCAGCAGCGTAGGATTGGCGGGGATTAAGGAGCAGTACTTC. Translated: CASSVGLAGIKEQYF.

Remarks on this clonotype: The junction and the germline gene differ at one end; a read error may be behind it. The chain carries TRBV20-1 and TRBJ2-5; D is possibly TRBD2 (7 bases). The germline V gene encodes CDR1 DFQATT and CDR2 SNEGSKA (reference sequence). The CDR3 runs 14 residues. CDR3 coding DNA: TGCAGCGCGAAGAAGGGGGGGTACCAAGAGGCCCAGTACTTC. Protein: CSAKKGGYQEAQYF.

The sample holds many counts of this clonotype. The chain links TRBV10-1 to TRBJ2-1; 9 bases are shared with TRBD2. This CDR3 has 16 amino acids. The ends lost 4 bases at V and 2 bases at J; junction bases unmatched: 6. Germline assignment: CDR1 WNHNN and CDR2 SYGVQD (reference sequence). The CDR3 DNA follows: TGCGCCAGCAGTGGGGGACTAGCTGAAGCCTACAATGAGCAGTTCTTC. Its protein product is CASSGGLAEAYNEQFF.

This chain connects TRBV7-2 to TRBJ2-7; D gene uncertain. CDR1 is SGHTA, CDR2 FQGNSA, per germline. The CDR3 sequence is 16 residues long. Trimming removed 3 bases at V and 4 bases at J, with 19 bases between. The CDR3 loop reads CASSFPTSAHTYEQYF. CDR3 bases: TGTGCCAGCAGCTTTCCCACCAGTGCCCATACTTACGAGCAGTACTTC.

Concerning this clonotype: No conserved phenylalanine or tryptophan is present at the end of the CDR3, so a read error is the likely explanation. No DNA is shown, since the ends of the CDR3 on it are uncertain; the CDR3 is the one TCRdb lists. This chain uses TRBV20-1 with TRBJ2-5; the table names TRBD1, a call not compared with the DNA. Inclusive of both ends, the CDR3 amounts to 14 amino acids. Germline-derived CDR1 and CDR2 are DFQATT and SNEGSKA (reference sequence). CDR3 sequence: CSAKNRGGGETRYL.

This clonotype was seen many times. The chain carries TRBV3-1 and TRBJ1-2; 9 nucleotides agree with TRBD1. Germline values: CDR1 LGHDT, CDR2 YNNKEL (reference sequence). The CDR3 runs 13 residues. Losses at the gene ends were 5 bases for V and 7 bases for J; bases not matched to a gene: 5. The CDR3 reads CASSLTGGSGYTF. The CDR3 DNA reads TGTGCCAGCAGCTTGACAGGGGGAAGTGGCTACACCTTC.

There are many counts of this clonotype. The chain couples TRBV10-1 to TRBJ2-1; D not certain. Germline values: CDR1 WNHNN, CDR2 SYGVQD (reference sequence). The CDR3 is made up of 15 amino acids. Trimming left V 2 bases short and J 5 bases short, with 13 bases between. CDR3 amino acids: CASSEVAGLNNEQFF. In nucleotides, the CDR3 is TGCGCCAGCAGTGAGGTGGCTGGGCTAAACAATGAGCAGTTCTTC.

The chain has TRBV20-1 and TRBJ2-7; D is unresolved. Trimming took off 6 bases at V and 2 bases at J, with 14 bases between the two ends. Germline assignment: CDR1 DFQATT and CDR2 SNEGSKA (reference sequence). The length of the CDR3 is 13 residues. The CDR3 DNA follows: TGCAGTGCCCAGCTCGTCGTCCCCTACGAGCAGTACTTC. Its protein product is CSAQLVVPYEQYF.

This clonotype has just a few counts. The chain recombines TRBV2 with TRBJ1-5; D is uncertain. Germline CDR1 SNHLY, CDR2 FYNNEI. There are 13 residues in the CDR3. V lost 5 bases, J lost 3 bases, and 8 bases lay in between. The CDR3 nucleotides are TGTGCCAGCAGTTTCAGCTACAATCAGCCCCAGCATTTT. It is translated as CASSFSYNQPQHF.

J is TRBJ1-2 and V is TRBV29-1, with 10 positions matching TRBD1. The germline gives CDR1 SQVTM, CDR2 ANQGSEA. CDR3 length equals 13 residues. With 4 bases clipped from V and 8 bases from J, the junction kept 7 bases outside the gene matches. The CDR3: CSVALGQGSGYTF. The DNA of the CDR3 is TGCAGCGTTGCTCTGGGACAGGGGAGCGGCTACACCTTC.

As for this clonotype: The DNA is left out, because the CDR3 cannot be placed on it with certainty; the CDR3 is given as TCRdb lists it. J is TRBJ2-6 and V is TRBV9; the table's D call, TRBD1, has no DNA check behind it. Looked up from germline, CDR1 is SGDLS and CDR2 is YYNGEE. From its first to its last residue, the CDR3 has 16 amino acids. CDR3: CASSVEQGLGGLHLRF.

V usage is TRBV2 and J usage is TRBJ1-5; D ambiguous. The CDR3 consists of 16 residues. Trimming stripped 2 bases from V and 4 bases from J, with 15 bases between. Germline V gives CDR1 SNHLY, CDR2 FYNNEI. In DNA form, the CDR3 reads TGTGCCAGCAGTGAAATGACCTCCCGAATGAATCAGCCCCAGCATTTT. Translating gives CASSEMTSRMNQPQHF. Using reference TRBV2 and TRBJ1-5 for the parts outside the CDR3, the full variable domain is EPEVTQTPSHQVTQMGQEVILRCVPISNHLYFYWYRQILGQKVEFLVSFYNNEISEKSEIFDDQFSVERPDGSNFTLKIRSTKLEDSAMYFCASSEMTSRMNQPQHFGDGTRLSIL.

The table lists this clonotype with a few counts. This chain uses TRBV10-3 with TRBJ2-7; 9 bases match TRBD1. This CDR3 contains 13 residues. Germline V gives CDR1 ENHRY, CDR2 SYGVKD. The J segment lost 5 bases and the V segment lost 8 bases, leaving 7 bases of the junction unmatched. CDR3 loop: CAIRDREVDEQYF. The CDR3 DNA is TGTGCCATCCGGGACAGGGAAGTGGACGAGCAGTACTTC.

CDR3 sequence: CSASGPVGFGETQYF. The CDR3 coding sequence is TGCAGTGCTAGTGGCCCCGTCGGGTTCGGCGAGACCCAGTACTTC. V and J are TRBV20-1 and TRBJ2-5; D not certain. The CDR3 consists of 15 residues. CDR1 is DFQATT, CDR2 SNEGSKA, per germline (reference sequence). V was trimmed by 3 bases and J by 5 bases, leaving 19 bases between them.

V and J are TRBV9 and TRBJ2-7; 9 nucleotides match TRBD2. CDR3 length equals 16 residues. The germline V gene has CDR1 SGDLS and CDR2 YYNGEE. After removal of 3 bases from V and 6 bases from J, the junction contained 13 bases not matched to a gene. CDR3 amino acids: CASSGGDLAGAREQYF. Here the CDR3 DNA reads TGTGCCAGCAGCGGGGGGGATTTAGCGGGAGCGCGCGAGCAGTACTTC.

This clonotype has just a few counts. The rearrangement uses TRBV20-1 and TRBJ1-5; D gene uncertain. Germline values: CDR1 DFQATT, CDR2 SNEGSKA (reference sequence). The V end was cut by 1 base, the J end by 2 bases, with 9 bases between. CDR3 length: 14 amino acids. The CDR3 here is CSARGSIGNQPQHF. In nucleotides, the CDR3 is TGCAGTGCTAGAGGATCCATCGGCAATCAGCCCCAGCATTTT.

V usage is TRBV4-1 and J usage is TRBJ2-2; D not resolved. V was cut by 0 bases and J by 4 bases, with 9 bases left in between. This CDR3 is built from 15 residues. CDR1 MGHRA and CDR2 YSYEKL come from the germline V gene. The CDR3 protein is CASSQDLRTTGELFF. DNA for the CDR3: TGCGCCAGCAGCCAAGATCTGAGGACCACCGGGGAGCTGTTTTTT.

This chain uses TRBV19 with TRBJ2-7; TRBD2 matches at 8 bases. This CDR3 contains 16 residues. The V gene's germline CDR1 is LNHDA and CDR2 SQIVND (reference sequence). V was pared by 3 bases and J by 2 bases, with 9 bases of the junction left unmatched. For the CDR3, the DNA is TGTGCCAGTAGTATCGGGCGGGGGGACTCCCCCTACGAGCAGTACTTC. Protein sequence: CASSIGRGDSPYEQYF.

J is TRBJ2-7 and V is TRBV19; 11 bases line up with TRBD1. The V gene end was trimmed by 9 bases and the J gene end by 3 bases; junction bases not matched to a gene: 7. Germline loops: CDR1 LNHDA, CDR2 SQIVND (reference sequence). This CDR3 is built from 14 residues. The CDR3 DNA reads TGTGCCAGCAACCCCGGGACAGGGGGCTACGAGCAGTACTTC. This translates into CASNPGTGGYEQYF. Full variable domain (remainder filled in from reference TRBV19 and TRBJ2-7): DGGITQSPKYLFRKEGQNVTLSCEQNLNHDAMYWYRQDPGQGLRLIYYSQIVNDFQKGDIAEGYSVSREKKESFPLTVTSAQKNPTAFYLCASNPGTGGYEQYFGPGTRLTVT.

The sample holds many counts of this clonotype. This chain joins TRBV2 and TRBJ2-1; D is ambiguous. Germline CDR1 reads SNHLY; CDR2 reads FYNNEI. The V and J ends lost 3 bases and 8 bases respectively, with 11 bases between them. This CDR3 region has 13 residues. CDR3 in amino acids: CASSEERTYEQFF. CDR3 bases: TGTGCCAGCAGTGAGGAAAGAACCTATGAGCAGTTCTTC.

The J gene is TRBJ1-2, the V gene TRBV20-1, with a tentative D call TRBD1 (6 bases). The V and J ends lost 0 bases and 4 bases respectively, with 12 bases between them. CDR3 length: 14 amino acids. The germline V gene encodes CDR1 DFQATT and CDR2 SNEGSKA (reference sequence). CDR3 sequence reads: CSARDRGALYGYTF. The CDR3 DNA reads TGCAGTGCTAGAGATCGGGGGGCACTCTATGGCTACACCTTC.

In this sample, this clonotype turned up a few times. This chain connects TRBV5-1 to TRBJ2-3; D is possibly TRBD1 or TRBD2 (6 bases each). The CDR3 totals 15 residues. Deletions cut 6 bases from V and 2 bases from J, with 16 bases between. Per the germline V gene, CDR1 is SGHRS and CDR2 is YFSETQ. CDR3 DNA sequence: TGCGCCAGCAACCAACGGGGGCCCTACACAGATACGCAGTATTTT. Translated: CASNQRGPYTDTQYF.